The 30 T cell receptor beta chains reported below all come from one sample, sequenced in a study of T cell repertoires in cytomegalovirus infection. TCRdb ran MiXCR on the reads and lists one entry per CDR3 protein. The sample lists some 150,000 distinct CDR3 sequences; about 20% were seen once. Material for sequencing was PBMCs. The receptors come from a human donor in good health (CMV status not recorded). Some clones in this sample may be carry-over from other donors' samples.

The rearrangement joins TRBV6-4 to TRBJ1-2; D may be TRBD1 (6 bases). The CDR3 is 15 residues long. Between the trimmed V and J ends, which lost 5 bases and 7 bases, there was a span of 20 bases. Germline V gene data show CDR1 as MRHNA and CDR2 as SNTAGT. CDR3 region: CASSPQGTGNGGYTF. The CDR3 bases are TGTGCCAGCAGTCCTCAGGGGACTGGGAATGGTGGCTACACCTTC.

This clonotype came up a few times. The rearrangement joins TRBV28 to TRBJ2-7, with TRBD1 matching 10 bases. The junction had 6 bases not matched to a gene; V was cut back by 4 bases and J by 6 bases. CDR1 is MDHEN, CDR2 SYDVKM, per germline. The CDR3 is 14 amino acids. CDR3 in amino acids: CASSSRDRGGEQYF. For the CDR3, the DNA is TGTGCCAGCAGTTCACGGGACAGGGGTGGCGAGCAGTACTTC.

Many counts were recorded for this clonotype. This chain joins TRBV7-2 and TRBJ2-3, with 16 bases that match TRBD2. V lost 5 bases, J lost 3 bases, and 8 bases stayed unmatched. This CDR3 has 18 amino acids. CDR1 SGHTA and CDR2 FQGNSA come from the germline V gene. CDR3 coding DNA: TGTGCCAGCAGCCCGGGACTAGCGGGAGGGCCTGCGACAGATACGCAGTATTTT. It yields the protein CASSPGLAGGPATDTQYF.

By sample fraction, this clonotype is medium-sized (0.01 to 0.1%). This sequence joins TRBV7-9 and TRBJ2-1, with D perhaps given as TRBD1 or TRBD2 (5 bases each). From germline, CDR1 is SEHNR and CDR2 FQNEAQ (reference sequence). The CDR3 is 16 residues long. Deletions cut 5 bases from V and 0 bases from J, with 14 bases between. The CDR3 sequence: CASSLPRGTSYNEQFF. CDR3 bases: TGTGCCAGCAGCCTCCCCCGGGGCACCTCCTACAATGAGCAGTTCTTC.

In its sample, this clonotype was seen many times. V is TRBV12-3 or TRBV12-4 and J is TRBJ2-3, with D possibly being TRBD1 or TRBD2 (5 bases each). V gave up 3 bases and J gave up 2 bases, with 12 bases separating them. The CDR3 length is 15 residues. CDR3 sequence: CASSFGGLNTDTQYF. The DNA of the CDR3 is TGTGCCAGCAGTTTTGGGGGATTGAACACAGATACGCAGTATTTT.

This clonotype was observed a few times. DNA of the CDR3: TGTGCCACCAGCAGAGATATAAGGGGGCGCCCCGCATATGGCTACACCTTC. Encoded protein: CATSRDIRGRPAYGYTF. This chain uses TRBV15 with TRBJ1-2, with 7 bases fitting TRBD1. V trimming: 0 bases; J trimming: 5 bases; junction bases outside the gene matches: 12. This CDR3 is built from 17 residues. Germline V CDR1 and CDR2: LNHNV, YYDKDF (reference sequence).

This clonotype was recorded at least ten times. The rearrangement uses TRBV4-1 and TRBJ1-4, with D tentatively TRBD1 (5 bases). In germline, CDR1 is MGHRA, CDR2 YSYEKL. This CDR3 has 13 residues. V was trimmed by 4 bases and J by 7 bases, leaving 10 bases between them. The CDR3 loop is CASSRGVGEKLFF. CDR3 in DNA: TGCGCCAGCAGCCGGGGGGTGGGTGAAAAACTGTTTTTT.

The gene calls are TRBV27 and TRBJ2-7; D is undetermined. Germline V CDR1 and CDR2: MNHEY, SMNVEV (reference sequence). The CDR3 is made up of 13 amino acids. V lost 3 bases to trimming and J lost 3 bases, with 9 bases between them. CDR3 region: CASSLGIFYEQYF. DNA for the CDR3: TGTGCCAGCAGTTTGGGGATCTTCTACGAGCAGTACTTC.

This clonotype occurred many times. The chain carries TRBV12-3 or TRBV12-4 and TRBJ1-1, with TRBD1 matching 7 bases. J was trimmed by 5 bases and V by 5 bases; bases with no gene match: 8. The CDR3 loop spans 14 amino acids. This CDR3 is CASSPAQGWTEAFF. The DNA for the CDR3 is TGTGCCAGCAGTCCCGCACAGGGGTGGACTGAAGCTTTCTTT.

Regarding this clonotype: A much more abundant neighbour one base away suggests this may be a read error. CDR3 sequence reads: CAIRRGRVSQETQYF. CDR3 nucleotides: TGTGCCATCAGAAGAGGAAGGGTATCCCAAGAGACCCAGTACTTC. The V call is TRBV7-2, the J call TRBJ2-5; D unresolved. Trimming took 10 bases from V and 1 from J, leaving 19 bases between them. Germline CDR1 and CDR2: SGHTA and FQGNSA. There are 15 residues in the CDR3. The full variable domain, in which reference TRBV7-2 and TRBJ2-5 provide the parts outside the CDR3, is GAGVSQSPSNKVTEKGKDVELRCDPISGHTALYWYRQSLGQGLEFLIYFQGNSAPDKSGLPSDRFSAERTGGSVSTLTIQRTQQEDSAVYLCAIRRGRVSQETQYFGPGTRLLVL.

This chain uses TRBV27 with TRBJ2-1, with a tentative D call TRBD2 (5 bases). In germline, CDR1 is MNHEY, CDR2 SMNVEV (reference sequence). V was clipped by 4 bases and J by 8 bases, with 12 bases between them. The CDR3 consists of 13 residues. CDR3 nucleotide sequence: TGTGCCAGCAGTTCCGGACTTATGGATGAGCAGTTCTTC. It specifies CASSSGLMDEQFF.

V is TRBV20-1 and J is TRBJ2-3; 9 nucleotides align to TRBD1. V shed 5 bases and J 5 bases; nucleotides not matched to a gene: 5. Germline CDR1 DFQATT, CDR2 SNEGSKA (reference sequence). The CDR3 extends over 13 amino acids. The CDR3 bases are TGCAGTGCTCGAGCGGGACAGGGAGATACGCAGTATTTT. Amino acids: CSARAGQGDTQYF.

This clonotype has only a few counts. The gene calls are TRBV7-9 and TRBJ2-5; D is perhaps TRBD1 (5 bases). From germline, CDR1 is SEHNR and CDR2 FQNEAQ (reference sequence). The CDR3 contains 14 residues. V gave up 2 bases and J gave up 4 bases, with 11 bases separating them. CDR3 sequence: CASSLLDKRETQYF. The DNA for the CDR3 is TGTGCCAGCAGCTTATTGGACAAACGAGAGACCCAGTACTTC.

This clonotype was observed a handful of times. The CDR3 spells CASSVTGLSGYTF. Here the CDR3 DNA reads TGTGCCAGTAGTGTGACAGGGTTGAGTGGCTACACCTTC. The chain joins TRBV19 to TRBJ1-2; 7 bases align to TRBD1. CDR1 and CDR2 from the germline V gene are LNHDA and SQIVND (reference sequence). The CDR3 is 13 residues long. V was clipped by 5 bases and J by 7 bases; unmatched bases: 7.

This clonotype has a count of ten or more. This chain uses TRBV11-2 with TRBJ1-3; D is perhaps TRBD1 (6 bases). V was clipped by 4 bases and J by 0 bases, with 10 bases between them. Germline CDR1 reads SGHAT; CDR2 reads FQNNGV. This CDR3 is built from 15 residues. In DNA, the CDR3 is TGTGCCAGCAGCTCGACAGGTCGCTCTGGAAACACCATATATTTT. Residues: CASSSTGRSGNTIYF.

There are a few counts of this clonotype. The chain has TRBV7-2 and TRBJ2-5, with 7 nucleotides matching TRBD2. The CDR3 loop spans 15 amino acids. Per germline, CDR1 SGHTA and CDR2 FQGNSA. Trimming took 2 bases from V and 3 from J; bases not matched to a gene: 6. CDR3 nucleotides: TGTGCCAGCAGCTTAACTTTTGCGGGGGAAGAGACCCAGTACTTC. Amino acids: CASSLTFAGEETQYF.

J is TRBJ2-7 and V is TRBV4-3; D uncertain. The germline gives CDR1 LGHNA, CDR2 YSLEER. The CDR3 totals 14 residues. V gave up 5 bases and J gave up 4 bases, with 15 bases separating them. The CDR3 is CASSEKYEDYEQYF. The CDR3 coding sequence is TGCGCCAGCAGCGAAAAATACGAGGATTACGAGCAGTACTTC.

The chain links TRBV28 to TRBJ2-7; TRBD1 aligns across 12 bases. Germline V gives CDR1 MDHEN, CDR2 SYDVKM. The trim removed 8 bases at V and 3 bases at J, leaving 5 bases unmatched. CDR3 length: 14 residues. The CDR3 region is CASAGTGGVYEQYF. CDR3 DNA: TGTGCCAGCGCCGGGACAGGGGGCGTCTACGAGCAGTACTTC.

This clonotype was counted many times. V and J are TRBV7-2 and TRBJ2-3; D remains ambiguous. The length of the CDR3 is 14 residues. Looked up from germline, CDR1 is SGHTA and CDR2 is FQGNSA. The V end was cut by 1 base, the J end by 0 bases, with 5 bases between. The CDR3 DNA reads TGTGCCAGCAGCTTAGTACGAAGCACAGATACGCAGTATTTT. Protein: CASSLVRSTDTQYF.

V usage is TRBV2 and J usage is TRBJ2-3; D ambiguous. The V and J ends lost 6 bases and 0 bases respectively, with 7 bases between them. The CDR3 extends over 13 amino acids. In germline, CDR1 is SNHLY, CDR2 FYNNEI. Here the CDR3 reads CASRTDSTDTQYF. In DNA form, the CDR3 reads TGTGCCAGCAGAACCGACAGCACAGATACGCAGTATTTT.

The gene calls are TRBV6-2 or TRBV6-3 and TRBJ2-3; TRBD2 matches at 8 bases. The CDR3 contains 15 residues. Germline CDR1 and CDR2: MNHEY and SVGEGT. Unmatched junction bases numbered 9, after V lost 7 bases and J lost 3 bases. The CDR3: CASISFAGGTDTQYF. The CDR3 nucleotides are TGTGCCAGCATAAGCTTTGCGGGAGGAACAGATACGCAGTATTTT.

The CDR3 region has the DNA TGCAGCGTTCCGGGGAAGAGCCAACCTGGCTACACCTTC. Protein: CSVPGKSQPGYTF. This chain uses TRBV29-1 with TRBJ1-2; D call uncertain. The V and J ends lost 5 bases and 7 bases respectively, with 17 bases between them. Looked up from germline, CDR1 is SQVTM and CDR2 is ANQGSEA. The CDR3 runs to 13 residues. Using reference TRBV29-1 and TRBJ1-2 for the parts outside the CDR3, the full variable domain is SAVISQKPSRDICQRGTSLTIQCQVDSQVTMMFWYRQQPGQSLTLIATANQGSEATYESGFVIDKFPISRPNLTFSTLTVSNMSPEDSSIYLCSVPGKSQPGYTFGSGTRLTVV.

CDR3 in amino acids: CASTSGGTAFF. CDR3 coding DNA: TGCGCCAGCACCTCGGGGGGTACAGCTTTCTTT. The V gene is TRBV5-1, the J gene TRBJ1-1, with D possibly matching TRBD1 (5 bases). The germline V and J ends were trimmed by 6 bases and 10 bases, with 13 bases remaining between them. CDR1 and CDR2 (germline): SGHRS, YFSETQ. This CDR3 comprises 11 residues.

The chain links TRBV20-1 to TRBJ1-1, with TRBD1 matching 7 bases. V lost 6 bases to trimming and J lost 11 bases; unmatched junction nucleotides: 9. This CDR3 is built from 11 residues. CDR1 and CDR2 (germline): DFQATT, SNEGSKA (reference sequence). The CDR3 protein is CSATLTGTAFF. The CDR3 DNA follows: TGCAGTGCCACACTGACAGGGACCGCTTTCTTT.

This chain links TRBV6-6 with TRBJ2-4; either TRBD1 or TRBD2 may supply D (6 bases each). CDR1 and CDR2 (germline): MNHNY, SVGAGI (reference sequence). The CDR3 sequence is 15 residues long. V lost 5 bases and J 0 bases, leaving 11 bases between the germline ends. In DNA form, the CDR3 reads TGTGCCAGCAGTGGCGGAGGGGGAGCCAAAAACATTCAGTACTTC. This sequence encodes CASSGGGGAKNIQYF.

This clonotype occurred a few times. The chain joins TRBV28 to TRBJ2-2; D remains ambiguous. Trimming stripped 4 bases from V and 7 bases from J, with 7 bases between. Germline lookup yields CDR1 MDHEN and CDR2 SYDVKM. This CDR3 has 12 amino acids. In DNA form, the CDR3 reads TGTGCCAGCAGTTCCGGAATCGGGGAGCTGTTTTTT. Translating it yields CASSSGIGELFF.

This clonotype was found a few times. The rearrangement links TRBV15 to TRBJ2-1, with 11 bases aligning to TRBD2. V shed 0 bases and J 0 bases; nucleotides not matched to a gene: 7. The V gene's germline CDR1 is LNHNV and CDR2 YYDKDF (reference sequence). The CDR3 consists of 19 residues. The CDR3 protein is CATSRDTRLAGSSYNEQFF. DNA for the CDR3: TGTGCCACCAGCAGAGATACCCGACTAGCGGGGAGCTCCTACAATGAGCAGTTCTTC.

This clonotype was picked up many times. The rearrangement uses TRBV7-2 and TRBJ2-3; 9 nucleotides agree with TRBD2. The CDR3 has 16 residues. V shed 5 bases, J shed 5 bases, and the junction held 11 bases outside the gene matches. The germline V gene has CDR1 SGHTA and CDR2 FQGNSA. DNA of the CDR3: TGTGCCAGCAGCCCCCGGGGCGGGAGGGCAGGAGATACGCAGTATTTT. It yields the protein CASSPRGGRAGDTQYF. Full variable domain (missing parts from reference TRBV7-2 and TRBJ2-3): GAGVSQSPSNKVTEKGKDVELRCDPISGHTALYWYRQSLGQGLEFLIYFQGNSAPDKSGLPSDRFSAERTGGSVSTLTIQRTQQEDSAVYLCASSPRGGRAGDTQYFGPGTRLTVL.

V usage is TRBV2 and J usage is TRBJ2-1, with 10 nucleotides matching TRBD2. The germline V gene has CDR1 SNHLY and CDR2 FYNNEI. V lost 4 bases, J lost 9 bases, and 6 bases stayed unmatched. CDR3 size: 14 residues. The CDR3 reads CASSVGLAGVEQFF. Here the CDR3 DNA reads TGTGCCAGCAGTGTAGGGCTAGCGGGAGTTGAGCAGTTCTTC.

This clonotype was counted ten times or more. The V and J genes are TRBV11-1 and TRBJ1-2, with 7 bases aligning to TRBD1. The germline V gene encodes CDR1 SGHAT and CDR2 FQDESV (reference sequence). CDR3 size: 14 residues. V lost 4 bases and J lost 5; bases outside the gene matches: 7. The CDR3 spells CASSYSGTDYGYTF. DNA of the CDR3: TGTGCCAGCAGCTACTCCGGGACAGATTATGGCTACACCTTC.